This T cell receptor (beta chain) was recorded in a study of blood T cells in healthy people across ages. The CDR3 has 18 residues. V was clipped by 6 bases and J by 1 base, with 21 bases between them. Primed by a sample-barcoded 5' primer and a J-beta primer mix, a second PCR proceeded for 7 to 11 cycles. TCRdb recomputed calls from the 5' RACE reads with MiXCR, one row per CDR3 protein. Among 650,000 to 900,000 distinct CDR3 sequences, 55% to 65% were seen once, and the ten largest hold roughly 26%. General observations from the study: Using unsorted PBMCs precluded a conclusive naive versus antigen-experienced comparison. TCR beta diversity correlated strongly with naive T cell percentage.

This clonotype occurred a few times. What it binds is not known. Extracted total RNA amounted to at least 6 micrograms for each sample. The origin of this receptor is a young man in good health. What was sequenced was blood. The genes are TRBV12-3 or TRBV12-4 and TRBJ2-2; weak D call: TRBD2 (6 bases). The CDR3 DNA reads TGTGCCAGCAGGAAGCGGGTAAACCTGCGGGAGAACACCGGGGAGCTGTTTTTT. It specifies CASRKRVNLRENTGELFF.